Each of the 31 T cell receptor beta chains below was sequenced from the same sample in a study of blood T cell repertoires in COVID-19. Sequenced by immunoSEQ multiplex PCR; TCRdb stores in-frame clones only, minus some. The repertoire includes about 230,000 clones, over 75% of them detected once, and more than 9% sits in the top ten. Material for sequencing was peripheral blood. These receptor sequences come from a man aged 50-59 years with COVID-19, enrolled during active disease.

V usage is TRBV18 and J usage is TRBJ1-1, with 8 bases identical to TRBD1. Trimming cost V 3 bases and J 0 bases; bases outside gene matches: 9. Germline V CDR1 and CDR2: KGHSH, LQKENI. This CDR3 spans 17 amino acids. CDR3 nucleotides: TGTGCCAGCTCACCCGGGGACAGGTTATACATGAACACTGAAGCTTTCTTT. This codes for CASSPGDRLYMNTEAFF.

The chain is built from TRBV7-3 and TRBJ2-2; D is undetermined. With 0 bases removed from V and 2 bases from J, the gap between germline ends came to 7 bases. Germline CDR1 and CDR2: SGHTA and FQGTGA. The CDR3 sequence is 15 residues long. The CDR3 DNA follows: TGTGCCAGCAGCTTAACCGCCAGAAACACCGGGGAGCTGTTTTTT. This translates into CASSLTARNTGELFF.

The chain recombines TRBV4-2 with TRBJ2-7; 7 bases match TRBD1. Germline trimming cut 1 base from V and 5 bases from J; bases unmatched to any gene: 8. This CDR3 is 15 amino acids long. Germline values: CDR1 LGHNA, CDR2 YNFKEQ. CDR3 DNA: TGTGCCAGCAGCCAAGTGCAGACAGGGAAAGACGAGCAGTACTTC. Its protein product is CASSQVQTGKDEQYF.

This clone was seen just once. This chain connects TRBV6-6 to TRBJ1-1, with 8 nucleotides matching TRBD1. J lost 12 bases, V lost 6 bases, and 18 bases had no gene match. The CDR3 runs to 15 residues. Germline CDR1 and CDR2: MNHNY and SVGAGI (reference sequence). CDR3 region: CASSPTGQGNPRSFF. The CDR3 DNA reads as TGTGCCAGCAGCCCGACCGGACAGGGCAATCCAAGATCTTTCTTT.

This chain joins TRBV6-6 and TRBJ2-7; 8 nucleotides align to TRBD2. CDR3 size: 15 residues. Losses at the gene ends were 6 bases for V and 6 bases for J; bases not matched to a gene: 13. Germline assignment: CDR1 MNHNY and CDR2 SVGAGI (reference sequence). The CDR3 bases are TGTGCCAGCAGGGATACTAGCGGAGCCCTCAGCGAGCAGTACTTC. This sequence encodes CASRDTSGALSEQYF.

The chain has TRBV24-1 and TRBJ2-5, with D possibly being TRBD1 (6 bases). Germline CDR1 KGHDR, CDR2 SFDVKD. V was cut by 7 bases and J by 5 bases, with 10 bases left in between. CDR3 length: 12 residues. The CDR3 loop reads CATSNREETQYF. The CDR3 DNA is TGTGCCACCAGCAACAGGGAGGAGACCCAGTACTTC.

V is TRBV3-1 (or the pseudogene TRBV3-2) and J is TRBJ1-5; D gene uncertain. With 0 bases removed from V and 5 bases from J, the gap between germline ends came to 11 bases. The V gene's germline CDR1 is LGHDT and CDR2 YNNKEL (reference sequence). CDR3 length: 15 residues. CDR3 bases: TGTGCCAGCAGCCAAGATTCGGGGAGGGATCAGCCCCAGCATTTT. Translating gives CASSQDSGRDQPQHF.

The chain combines TRBV9 with TRBJ1-3; the match to TRBD1 covers 9 bases. This CDR3 comprises 16 residues. The germline V gene encodes CDR1 SGDLS and CDR2 YYNGEE. The V gene end was trimmed by 3 bases and the J gene end by 4 bases; junction bases not matched to a gene: 8. CDR3: CASSATGGASGNTIYF. The CDR3 DNA reads as TGTGCCAGCAGCGCAACAGGGGGCGCATCAGGAAACACCATATATTTT.

The gene calls are TRBV20-1 and TRBJ2-1; 9 bases are shared with TRBD2. Per germline, CDR1 DFQATT and CDR2 SNEGSKA (reference sequence). This CDR3 contains 15 residues. Losses at the gene ends were 3 bases for V and 4 bases for J; bases not matched to a gene: 7. As DNA, the CDR3 is TGCAGTGCTAGTCCAGCGGGGGGTCCTTACAATGAGCAGTTCTTC. Amino acid sequence: CSASPAGGPYNEQFF.

This chain joins TRBV7-2 and TRBJ2-1; the match to TRBD1 covers 8 bases. Per the germline V gene, CDR1 is SGHTA and CDR2 is FQGNSA. Germline trimming cut 5 bases from V and 10 bases from J; bases unmatched to any gene: 13. CDR3 length equals 15 residues. The CDR3 protein is CASSPRQGSPWEQFF. In DNA form, the CDR3 reads TGTGCCAGCAGCCCCCGACAGGGGTCACCATGGGAGCAGTTCTTC.

The chain couples TRBV4-3 to TRBJ2-5; 11 nucleotides agree with TRBD2. V lost 1 base and J lost 2; bases outside the gene matches: 9. Looked up from germline, CDR1 is LGHNA and CDR2 is YSLEER. The CDR3 is 18 amino acids. In DNA form, the CDR3 reads TGCGCCAGCAGCCAAGTTCTTGGGTCTAGCGGGGGGCAAGAGACCCAGTACTTC. Encoded protein: CASSQVLGSSGGQETQYF.

V usage is TRBV7-6 and J usage is TRBJ2-2; maybe TRBD1 (7 bases). CDR1 and CDR2 (germline): SGHVS, FNYEAQ. V shed 8 bases and J shed 1 base, with 14 bases lying between them. The CDR3 is made up of 15 amino acids. CDR3 nucleotide sequence: TGTGCCAGCGCAGAGCAGGGGGGGAACACCGGGGAGCTGTTTTTT. Protein product: CASAEQGGNTGELFF.

This chain connects TRBV6-1 to TRBJ2-3; TRBD2 aligns across 7 bases. Germline CDR1 MNHNS, CDR2 SASEGT. This CDR3 is built from 15 residues. The trim removed 2 bases at V and 6 bases at J, leaving 8 bases unmatched. The CDR3 nucleotides read TGTGCCAGCAGTGAACTCCCTAGCGGAGGGGATACGCAGTATTTT. As protein: CASSELPSGGDTQYF.

The chain is built from TRBV10-3 and TRBJ2-2, with 7 nucleotides matching TRBD2. The trim removed 7 bases at V and 2 bases at J, leaving 25 bases unmatched. Germline V lookup: CDR1 ENHRY, CDR2 SYGVKD. The CDR3 has 21 amino acids. The CDR3, as DNA: TGTGCCATCACCGCCTCTTCCCCACGAGGGTCTAGCGGAACCAACACCGGGGAGCTGTTTTTT. Translating it yields CAITASSPRGSSGTNTGELFF.

This clone was detected once. Other DNA sequences of this sample code for an identical CDR3. The J gene is TRBJ2-2, the V gene TRBV20-1; D perhaps matches TRBD1 (5 bases). The germline V and J ends were trimmed by 3 bases and 6 bases, with 5 bases remaining between them. This CDR3 contains 11 residues. Germline-derived CDR1 and CDR2 are DFQATT and SNEGSKA (reference sequence). The CDR3 DNA reads TGCAGTGCTAGGGGGCCCGGGGAGCTGTTTTTT. Its protein product is CSARGPGELFF.

The V and J genes are TRBV6-5 and TRBJ1-2; perhaps TRBD1 as D (6 bases). Germline-derived CDR1 and CDR2 are MNHEY and SVGAGI. This CDR3 contains 13 residues. Deletions cut 6 bases from V and 4 bases from J, with 12 bases between. The CDR3 nucleotides read TGTGCCAGCAGAATGGACAGAAGCTATGGCTACACCTTC. Residues: CASRMDRSYGYTF.

V and J are TRBV9 and TRBJ1-4; 10 nucleotides match TRBD1. The J segment lost 5 bases and the V segment lost 3 bases, leaving 1 base of the junction unmatched. The CDR3 spans 14 residues. Germline CDR1 and CDR2: SGDLS and YYNGEE. The CDR3, as DNA: TGTGCCAGCAGCGGGGGACAGGGGAATGAAAAACTGTTTTTT. Translating it yields CASSGGQGNEKLFF.

This chain uses TRBV6-5 with TRBJ1-2, with D perhaps matching TRBD1 (6 bases). Trimming cost V 1 base and J 3 bases, with 15 bases left between them. Germline assignment: CDR1 MNHEY and CDR2 SVGAGI. The CDR3 contains 16 residues. The CDR3 loop reads CASSYYLGQEDYGYTF. The CDR3 nucleotides are TGTGCCAGCAGTTACTATCTGGGACAAGAGGACTATGGCTACACCTTC.

The chain links TRBV21-1 to TRBJ1-5; the D call of TRBD1 is as the table states it, not checked on the DNA. TRBV21-1 is annotated as a pseudogene. CDR3 length equals 16 residues. The CDR3 DNA sequence: TGTGCCAGCAGCCCCGGAGTGAACAGGGGCATTCAGCCCCAGCATTTT. Encoded protein: CASSPGVNRGIQPQHF.

This chain links TRBV18 with TRBJ2-7; 7 bases map to TRBD1. Per the germline V gene, CDR1 is KGHSH and CDR2 is LQKENI. Trimming removed 2 bases from V and 5 bases from J; junction bases left unmatched: 9. The CDR3 has 15 residues. The CDR3 spells CASSPGLDRVHEQYF. The CDR3 region has the DNA TGTGCCAGCTCACCAGGGTTAGACAGGGTACACGAGCAGTACTTC.

As DNA, the CDR3 is TGTGCCAGCTCACAACAGGAAGCTCTGGAGCAGTACTTC. It yields the protein CASSQQEALEQYF. V gene TRBV18 combines with J gene TRBJ2-7, with a possible D match to TRBD1 (5 bases). Per germline, CDR1 KGHSH and CDR2 LQKENI. The CDR3 loop spans 13 amino acids. With 4 bases removed from V and 7 bases from J, the gap between germline ends came to 14 bases.

This clone was observed a few times. The chain employs TRBV7-3 and TRBJ2-1; 8 nucleotides line up with TRBD2. Per the germline V gene, CDR1 is SGHTA and CDR2 is FQGTGA. Unmatched junction bases numbered 9, after V lost 1 base and J lost 1 base. This CDR3 is built from 18 residues. The CDR3 DNA reads as TGTGCCAGCAGCTTAATGCCCCCGGGACTAGGGTCCTACAATGAGCAGTTCTTC. It is translated as CASSLMPPGLGSYNEQFF. Complete variable domain (other parts from reference TRBV7-3 and TRBJ2-1): GAGVSQTPSNKVTEKGKYVELRCDPISGHTALYWYRQSLGQGPEFLIYFQGTGAADDSGLPNDRFFAVRPEGSVSTLKIQRTERGDSAVYLCASSLMPPGLGSYNEQFFGPGTRLTVL.

Of note for this clone: Other DNA sequences in this specimen translate into the identical CDR3. The chain combines TRBV3-1 (or the pseudogene TRBV3-2) with TRBJ1-5, with D perhaps TRBD1 (5 bases). CDR1 is LGHDT, CDR2 YNNKEL, per germline (reference sequence). The ends were cut back, 3 bases at V and 4 bases at J, with 7 bases in the middle. The CDR3 runs 13 residues. CDR3 sequence: CASSQTVNQPQHF. The DNA for the CDR3 is TGTGCCAGCAGCCAGACAGTTAATCAGCCCCAGCATTTT.

This clone has just a few counts. The chain combines TRBV10-1 with TRBJ1-4; D perhaps matches TRBD1 (6 bases). This CDR3 is built from 14 residues. Trimming stripped 6 bases from V and 4 bases from J, with 12 bases between. CDR1 WNHNN and CDR2 SYGVQD come from the germline V gene (reference sequence). The CDR3 protein is CASSPGDINEKLFF. CDR3 DNA sequence: TGCGCCAGCAGCCCAGGGGACATTAATGAAAAACTGTTTTTT.

The chain joins TRBV7-2 to TRBJ2-1; TRBD2 is a possible D gene (5 bases). CDR3 size: 15 residues. V was shortened by 5 bases and J by 4 bases, with 15 bases between the two germline ends. Per the germline V gene, CDR1 is SGHTA and CDR2 is FQGNSA. The CDR3, as DNA: TGTGCCAGCAGCCTCGGTCGAGCGGAGTACAATGAGCAGTTCTTC. This gives the protein CASSLGRAEYNEQFF.

The chain is built from TRBV5-4 and TRBJ2-1, with D possibly matching TRBD2 (6 bases). CDR3 size: 15 residues. The V end was cut by 0 bases, the J end by 3 bases, with 10 bases between. Looked up from germline, CDR1 is SGHNT and CDR2 is YYREEE (reference sequence). Written as DNA, the CDR3 is TGTGCCAGCAGCTTGGCGGGAGTGAGCTACAATGAGCAGTTCTTC. This codes for CASSLAGVSYNEQFF.

V gene TRBV4-1 combines with J gene TRBJ2-1; 9 nucleotides match TRBD2. The V gene end was trimmed by 0 bases and the J gene end by 2 bases; junction bases not matched to a gene: 8. Germline V gene lookup returns CDR1 MGHRA and CDR2 YSYEKL. The CDR3 spans 18 residues. CDR3 bases: TGCGCCAGCAGCCAAGATAATCAGCCTAGCGGGACCTACAATGAGCAGTTCTTC. Translating it yields CASSQDNQPSGTYNEQFF.

This chain links TRBV6-5 with TRBJ1-1, with a possible D match to TRBD1 (5 bases). V lost 6 bases and J 4 bases, leaving 18 bases between the germline ends. The germline V gene has CDR1 MNHEY and CDR2 SVGAGI. The CDR3 extends over 15 amino acids. CDR3 DNA sequence: TGTGCCAGCAGGTCACGGGCCGCGGGGGGCACTGAAGCTTTCTTT. This codes for CASRSRAAGGTEAFF.

V and J are TRBV30 and TRBJ2-2, with D possibly being TRBD1 (6 bases). Trimming took 1 base from V and 9 from J, leaving 9 bases between them. The length of the CDR3 is 12 residues. Germline CDR1 reads GTSNPN; CDR2 reads SVGIG (reference sequence). CDR3 DNA sequence: TGTGCCTGGAGTGACAGGGACCGGGAGCTGTTTTTT. Its protein product is CAWSDRDRELFF.

The chain couples TRBV19 to TRBJ2-7; TRBD2 aligns across 14 bases. CDR1 and CDR2 from the germline V gene are LNHDA and SQIVND (reference sequence). The junction had 12 bases not matched to a gene; V was cut back by 6 bases and J by 2 bases. This CDR3 comprises 18 residues. The CDR3 loop is CASSTPGLAGVGAYEQYF. The CDR3 region has the DNA TGTGCCAGTAGCACTCCGGGACTAGCGGGAGTCGGTGCCTACGAGCAGTACTTC.

Note on this clone: The junction and the germline gene differ at one end; a read error may be behind it. The rearrangement links TRBV6-1 to TRBJ2-6, with D perhaps assigned TRBD1 or TRBD2 (5 bases each). Germline V lookup: CDR1 MNHNS, CDR2 SASEGT. The CDR3 runs to 18 residues. The CDR3 nucleotides read TGTGCCAGCAGAGAAGGGGTAGGATGGGAGTCTGGGGCCAACGTCCTGACTTTC. Translation gives CASREGVGWESGANVLTF.